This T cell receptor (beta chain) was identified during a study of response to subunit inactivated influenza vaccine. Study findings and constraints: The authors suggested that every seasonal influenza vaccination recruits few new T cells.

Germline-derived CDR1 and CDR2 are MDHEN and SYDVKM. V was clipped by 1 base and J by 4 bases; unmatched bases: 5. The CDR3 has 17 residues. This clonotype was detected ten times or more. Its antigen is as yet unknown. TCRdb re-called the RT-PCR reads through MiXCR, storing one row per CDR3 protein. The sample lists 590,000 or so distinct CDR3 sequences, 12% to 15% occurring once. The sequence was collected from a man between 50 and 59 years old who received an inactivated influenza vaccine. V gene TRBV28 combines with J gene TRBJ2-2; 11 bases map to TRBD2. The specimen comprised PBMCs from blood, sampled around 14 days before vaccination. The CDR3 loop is CASSLFVAGGLTGELFF. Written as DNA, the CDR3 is TGTGCCAGCAGTTTATTTGTAGCGGGAGGGCTCACCGGGGAGCTGTTTTTT.